Listed here is a single TCR beta chain. The sample comes from a study of blood T cell repertoires in COVID-19. The table came from immunoSEQ multiplex PCR; TCRdb's copy has only in-frame clones and leaves some out. The repertoire holds 95,000 to 120,000 clones, just over 70% seen once, with 1.5% to 2% in the top ten. Germline-derived CDR1 and CDR2 are SNHLY and FYNNEI. The CDR3 covers 14 residues. Trimming pared 5 bases from V and 0 bases from J, leaving 10 bases between. The rearrangement uses TRBV2 and TRBJ1-1, with a tentative D call TRBD1 (6 bases). The sequencing input was peripheral blood. This TCR was sampled from a woman aged 40 to 50 with acute or convalescent COVID-19. The CDR3 reads CASSSRGMNTEAFF. DNA of the CDR3: TGTGCCAGCAGTTCCAGGGGCATGAACACTGAAGCTTTCTTT.